The 30 T cell receptor beta chains below were found in one sample sequenced in a study of post-analysis software for immune sequencing data. Findings of the study overall: Five or six TRBV segments were more frequent in patients than controls; TRBV5-6, TRBV5-1 and TRBV20-1 belonged to this group.

The authors incorporated unique molecular identifiers into the TCR beta cDNA libraries. TCRdb re-analysed the PCR reads in MiXCR, keeping a single row per CDR3 protein. The sample has 600,000 to 700,000 distinct CDR3 sequences, more than 50% seen once. These receptors are not linked to any known antigen. The sample was blood. These receptors originate from a girl aged 2 to 10 with multiple sclerosis.

This chain links TRBV10-3 with TRBJ2-3, with D tentatively TRBD1 (5 bases). The CDR3 loop spans 13 amino acids. The V gene lost 6 bases and the J gene lost 2 bases, with 9 bases spanning the gap. The germline V gene encodes CDR1 ENHRY and CDR2 SYGVKD. CDR3 bases: TGTGCCATCAGACCGACAGCCACAGATACGCAGTATTTT. This gives the protein CAIRPTATDTQYF.

The chain employs TRBV12-3 or TRBV12-4 and TRBJ1-1; D is unresolved. The CDR3 runs 14 residues. The V gene lost 4 bases and the J gene lost 0 bases, with 9 bases spanning the gap. CDR3 protein: CASSSTLLNTEAFF. CDR3 nucleotide sequence: TGTGCCAGCAGTTCGACATTGCTGAACACTGAAGCTTTCTTT.

This clonotype was seen only a few times. The chain has TRBV29-1 and TRBJ2-7; D may be TRBD2 (7 bases). V was trimmed by 7 bases and J by 4 bases, leaving 14 bases between them. The CDR3 is 12 residues long. The V gene's germline CDR1 is SQVTM and CDR2 ANQGSEA. The CDR3 loop is CSGSGQGYEQYF. The CDR3 DNA reads TGCAGCGGTAGCGGGCAGGGGTACGAGCAGTACTTC.

This chain joins TRBV5-1 and TRBJ1-1, with a possible D match to TRBD1 (6 bases). Germline values: CDR1 SGHRS, CDR2 YFSETQ. The V and J ends lost 3 bases and 2 bases respectively, with 14 bases between them. The CDR3 is 15 residues long. The CDR3 sequence: CASSSRTELNTEAFF. The CDR3, as DNA: TGCGCCAGCAGCTCGCGGACAGAATTAAACACTGAAGCTTTCTTT.

V is TRBV7-3 and J is TRBJ2-1; no firm D call. V was shortened by 3 bases and J by 5 bases, with 8 bases between the two germline ends. CDR3 length equals 13 residues. The germline V gene has CDR1 SGHTA and CDR2 FQGTGA. This chain's CDR3 is CASSLQANNEQFF. The CDR3 coding sequence is TGTGCCAGCAGCTTGCAGGCCAACAATGAGCAGTTCTTC.

This clonotype was picked up a small number of times. V is TRBV29-1 and J is TRBJ1-2; TRBD1 matches at 9 bases. CDR1 SQVTM and CDR2 ANQGSEA come from the germline V gene. The CDR3 runs 17 residues. Trimming at V came to 0 bases and at J to 3 bases, leaving 11 bases not matched to a gene. The CDR3 loop is CSVEDPVGTGSYYGYTF. The CDR3 DNA follows: TGCAGCGTTGAAGATCCCGTAGGGACAGGGAGTTACTATGGCTACACCTTC.

The CDR3 DNA reads TGTGCCAGCAGCTTAGTTATCGGGACAGGGATTTTATCCTATGGCTACACCTTC. This gives the protein CASSLVIGTGILSYGYTF. This chain uses TRBV7-2 with TRBJ1-2, with 9 bases aligning to TRBD1. Germline V gives CDR1 SGHTA, CDR2 FQGNSA. The CDR3 has 18 amino acids. V lost 1 base to trimming and J lost 4 bases; unmatched junction nucleotides: 13.

The rearrangement links TRBV25-1 to TRBJ2-3; 7 bases align to TRBD2. The CDR3 spans 17 residues. Trimming cost V 2 bases and J 6 bases; bases outside gene matches: 14. Looked up from germline, CDR1 is MGHDK and CDR2 is SYGVNS. CDR3 DNA: TGTGCCAGCAGTGAACTCGTCTCCGTGGAGGGAGGGGATACGCAGTATTTT. This translates into CASSELVSVEGGDTQYF. Complete variable domain (other parts from reference TRBV25-1 and TRBJ2-3): EADIYQTPRYLVIGTGKKITLECSQTMGHDKMYWYQQDPGMELHLIHYSYGVNSTEKGDLSSESTVSRIRTEHFPLTLESARPSHTSQYLCASSELVSVEGGDTQYFGPGTRLTVL.

The rearrangement links TRBV5-1 to TRBJ2-1; D not resolved. The V gene lost 0 bases and the J gene lost 7 bases, with 8 bases spanning the gap. Germline CDR1 SGHRS, CDR2 YFSETQ. This CDR3 is 13 amino acids long. The CDR3 here is CASSLVVENEQFF. The CDR3 DNA reads TGCGCCAGCAGCTTGGTAGTAGAGAATGAGCAGTTCTTC.

The chain couples TRBV5-1 to TRBJ2-1; 10 positions agree with TRBD2. The CDR3 length is 15 residues. Germline V gives CDR1 SGHRS, CDR2 YFSETQ. J was trimmed by 5 bases and V by 2 bases; bases with no gene match: 4. CDR3 sequence reads: CASSLGTSANNEQFF. CDR3 nucleotide sequence: TGCGCCAGCAGCTTAGGGACTAGCGCGAACAATGAGCAGTTCTTC.

The chain employs TRBV28 and TRBJ1-2, with D unresolved. Germline V gene lookup returns CDR1 MDHEN and CDR2 SYDVKM. V was trimmed by 3 bases and J by 1 base, leaving 15 bases between them. The CDR3 has 16 amino acids. CDR3: CASSFAGEGINYGYTF. For the CDR3, the DNA is TGTGCCAGCAGTTTCGCCGGCGAAGGAATTAACTATGGCTACACCTTC.

This chain connects TRBV15 to TRBJ1-5; D may be TRBD1 (5 bases). CDR3 length: 16 amino acids. Trimming pared 1 base from V and 7 bases from J, leaving 17 bases between. CDR1 LNHNV and CDR2 YYDKDF come from the germline V gene (reference sequence). The DNA for the CDR3 is TGTGCCACCAGCAGAGGTAGACAGCGATTTAACCAGCCCCAGCATTTT. Encoded protein: CATSRGRQRFNQPQHF.

A remark on this clonotype: The junction departs from germline at one end; a sequencing error may be responsible. The V and J genes are TRBV10-3 and TRBJ2-1; D tentatively fits TRBD1 or TRBD2 (7 bases each). The CDR3 is 13 amino acids. Per germline, CDR1 ENHRY and CDR2 SYGVKD. The CDR3 protein is CTIRGGTYNEQFF. The CDR3 bases are TGTACCATCAGGGGGGGGACCTACAATGAGCAGTTCTTC.

The rearrangement joins TRBV7-2 to TRBJ1-2; 11 bases line up with TRBD1. The CDR3 is made up of 15 amino acids. Germline V gene sequence: CDR1 SGHTA, CDR2 FQGNSA. The V segment lost 5 bases and the J segment 4 bases; nucleotides outside the gene matches: 6. Here the CDR3 reads CASSITGQGGYGYTF. As DNA, the CDR3 is TGTGCCAGCAGCATAACGGGACAGGGGGGCTATGGCTACACCTTC. Complete variable domain (other parts from reference TRBV7-2 and TRBJ1-2): GAGVSQSPSNKVTEKGKDVELRCDPISGHTALYWYRQSLGQGLEFLIYFQGNSAPDKSGLPSDRFSAERTGGSVSTLTIQRTQQEDSAVYLCASSITGQGGYGYTFGSGTRLTVV.

Only a few counts were recorded for this clonotype. The chain joins TRBV20-1 to TRBJ2-1, with 10 bases fitting TRBD2. This CDR3 comprises 17 residues. V gave up 1 base and J gave up 4 bases; unmatched junction bases: 10. Germline CDR1 is DFQATT and CDR2 is SNEGSKA (reference sequence). CDR3 region: CSARVASGGAGYNEQFF. CDR3 bases: TGCAGTGCTAGAGTAGCCAGCGGGGGGGCCGGGTACAATGAGCAGTTCTTC.

This clonotype was seen a single time. The CDR3 DNA reads as TGTGCCAGCAGTTCGGACTACCAATCCTACAATGAGCAGTTCTTC. Translated, it gives CASSSDYQSYNEQFF. The chain employs TRBV7-9 and TRBJ2-1; D may be TRBD2 (6 bases). CDR3 length equals 15 residues. The V and J ends lost 6 bases and 1 base respectively, with 13 bases between them. CDR1 SEHNR and CDR2 FQNEAQ come from the germline V gene (reference sequence).

This sequence joins TRBV7-9 and TRBJ2-1; a weak D match, TRBD2 (6 bases). Trimming removed 6 bases at V and 0 bases at J, with 21 bases between. Germline CDR1 SEHNR, CDR2 FQNEAQ (reference sequence). CDR3 length: 18 residues. The chain's CDR3 is CASSFHWDSGTSYNEQFF. The CDR3 coding sequence is TGTGCCAGCAGTTTTCACTGGGATAGCGGAACCTCCTACAATGAGCAGTTCTTC.

This clonotype turned up a few times. The chain is built from TRBV10-3 and TRBJ2-6; 12 bases line up with TRBD1. The germline V gene has CDR1 ENHRY and CDR2 SYGVKD. The CDR3 spans 20 residues. J lost 5 bases, V lost 3 bases, and 14 bases had no gene match. The CDR3 is CAISESGTGGSTSWANVLTF. CDR3 coding DNA: TGTGCCATCAGTGAATCCGGGACAGGGGGCTCCACGTCATGGGCCAACGTCCTGACTTTC.

The chain employs TRBV12-3 or TRBV12-4 and TRBJ2-1, with 8 bases matching TRBD1. Trimming cost V 5 bases and J 4 bases; bases outside gene matches: 10. The CDR3 extends over 16 amino acids. The CDR3: CASSRTTGEDYNEQFF. CDR3 DNA: TGTGCCAGCAGTCGTACGACAGGGGAAGATTACAATGAGCAGTTCTTC.

Worth noting for this clonotype: A much larger clone differs from this one at a single base, so this may be a read error. The chain uses TRBV3-1 and TRBJ2-3, with unresolved D. The CDR3 spans 12 residues. Per the germline V gene, CDR1 is LGHDT and CDR2 is YNNKEL (reference sequence). For the CDR3, the DNA is TGTACCAGCAGGTCAGAATCCTATACGCAGTATTTT. As protein: CTSRSESYTQYF.

The rearrangement joins TRBV7-2 to TRBJ1-3; no clear D gene. V lost 2 bases to trimming and J lost 8 bases, with 7 bases between them. The length of the CDR3 is 12 residues. Looked up from germline, CDR1 is SGHTA and CDR2 is FQGNSA. The CDR3 spells CASSLSADTIYF. The CDR3, as DNA: TGTGCCAGCAGCTTAAGCGCGGACACCATATATTTT.

This clonotype was seen a handful of times. The CDR3 is CASSLPGTSGRASNEQFF. CDR3 sequence (DNA): TGTGCCAGCAGCCTCCCCGGGACTAGCGGGAGGGCAAGCAATGAGCAGTTCTTC. The chain carries TRBV7-9 and TRBJ2-1, with 16 bases aligning to TRBD2. Germline CDR1 reads SEHNR; CDR2 reads FQNEAQ (reference sequence). This CDR3 has 18 amino acids. The J segment lost 6 bases and the V segment lost 5 bases, leaving 10 bases of the junction unmatched.

J is TRBJ2-7 and V is TRBV27, with 11 bases that match TRBD1. The CDR3 contains 12 residues. The V segment lost 8 bases and the J segment 6 bases; nucleotides outside the gene matches: 3. The germline V gene encodes CDR1 MNHEY and CDR2 SMNVEV (reference sequence). The CDR3 DNA follows: TGTGCCAGCGGGACAGGGGGGAGCGAGCAGTACTTC. Its protein is CASGTGGSEQYF.

This clonotype was recorded a few times. The rearrangement uses TRBV7-9 and TRBJ1-2; 8 nucleotides line up with TRBD1. Germline trimming cut 5 bases from V and 8 bases from J; bases unmatched to any gene: 7. In germline, CDR1 is SEHNR, CDR2 FQNEAQ (reference sequence). The CDR3 contains 13 residues. The CDR3 DNA follows: TGTGCCAGCAGCACAGACAGGGGAGGAGGCTACACCTTC. This translates into CASSTDRGGGYTF.

This chain connects TRBV29-1 to TRBJ1-2, with 9 bases lining up with TRBD1. CDR1 and CDR2 from the germline V gene are SQVTM and ANQGSEA. The length of the CDR3 is 13 residues. V lost 4 bases to trimming and J lost 7 bases; unmatched junction nucleotides: 7. The CDR3 is CSVGGDRVAGYTF. For the CDR3, the DNA is TGCAGCGTTGGGGGGGACAGGGTGGCTGGCTACACCTTC. The entire variable domain, with the rest obtained from reference TRBV29-1 and TRBJ1-2, is as follows: SAVISQKPSRDICQRGTSLTIQCQVDSQVTMMFWYRQQPGQSLTLIATANQGSEATYESGFVIDKFPISRPNLTFSTLTVSNMSPEDSSIYLCSVGGDRVAGYTFGSGTRLTVV.

This clonotype has a handful of counts. J is TRBJ2-7 and V is TRBV6-1, with 11 bases lining up with TRBD2. This CDR3 region has 15 residues. Germline V CDR1 and CDR2: MNHNS, SASEGT. V shed 3 bases, J shed 4 bases, and the junction held 5 bases outside the gene matches. CDR3 nucleotide sequence: TGTGCCAGCAGTGAGCGGGGACTAGCGGTTTACGAGCAGTACTTC. Its translation is CASSERGLAVYEQYF.

This chain joins TRBV5-4 and TRBJ2-5; D remains unclear. The CDR3 spans 18 residues. The V end was cut by 6 bases, the J end by 4 bases, with 28 bases between. Germline CDR1 and CDR2: SGHNT and YYREEE (reference sequence). CDR3 bases: TGTGCCAGCACCAAGCTTAATTCCCGGGTAGTTTTTGGAGAGACCCAGTACTTC. Translated, it gives CASTKLNSRVVFGETQYF.

This clonotype was seen more than once but under ten times. The chain has TRBV6-6 and TRBJ2-7; D possibly matches TRBD1 or TRBD2 (6 bases each). With 6 bases removed from V and 10 bases from J, the gap between germline ends came to 16 bases. The CDR3 runs to 12 residues. CDR1 MNHNY and CDR2 SVGAGI come from the germline V gene (reference sequence). The CDR3 DNA sequence: TGTGCCAGCAGGGGGGGCCAGGGTCACCAGTACTTC. The encoded protein is CASRGGQGHQYF.

The J gene is TRBJ2-5, the V gene TRBV27; D not resolved. Germline V lookup: CDR1 MNHEY, CDR2 SMNVEV (reference sequence). V gave up 1 base and J gave up 0 bases, with 6 bases separating them. The CDR3 sequence is 14 residues long. CDR3 residues: CASSLWADQETQYF. DNA for the CDR3: TGTGCCAGCAGTTTATGGGCAGACCAAGAGACCCAGTACTTC.

This clonotype was recorded a few times. This chain uses TRBV29-1 with TRBJ2-7; D is possibly TRBD2 (6 bases). Looked up from germline, CDR1 is SQVTM and CDR2 is ANQGSEA. The germline V and J ends were trimmed by 4 bases and 2 bases, with 12 bases remaining between them. The length of the CDR3 is 13 residues. The CDR3 is CSVVDGSAYEQYF. CDR3 sequence (DNA): TGCAGCGTTGTAGACGGGAGCGCCTACGAGCAGTACTTC.